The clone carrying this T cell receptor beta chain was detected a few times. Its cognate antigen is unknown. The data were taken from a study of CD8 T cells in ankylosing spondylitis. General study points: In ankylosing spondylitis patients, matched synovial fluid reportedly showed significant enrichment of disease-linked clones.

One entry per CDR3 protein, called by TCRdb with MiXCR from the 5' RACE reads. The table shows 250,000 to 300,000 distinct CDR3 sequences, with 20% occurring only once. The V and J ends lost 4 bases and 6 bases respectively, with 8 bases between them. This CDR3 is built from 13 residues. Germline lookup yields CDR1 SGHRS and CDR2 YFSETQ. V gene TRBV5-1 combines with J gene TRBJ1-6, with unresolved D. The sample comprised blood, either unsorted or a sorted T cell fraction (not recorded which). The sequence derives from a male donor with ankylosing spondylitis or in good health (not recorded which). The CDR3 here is CASSPDGNSPLHF. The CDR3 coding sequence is TGCGCCAGCAGCCCGGACGGTAATTCACCCCTCCACTTT.